Listed here are 26 T cell receptor beta chains from one sample, sequenced in a study of somatic mutations in cytotoxic T cells in rheumatoid arthritis. Profiled with immunoSEQ multiplex PCR; TCRdb holds only in-frame clones, not every one. The profile shows more than 15,000 clones, about 83% of them singletons. Sequenced input: CD8+ T cells sorted from blood. The origin of the receptors is an adult with rheumatoid arthritis.

The chain joins TRBV19 to TRBJ1-5, with D unresolved. Germline CDR1 LNHDA, CDR2 SQIVND (reference sequence). V dropped 7 bases and J dropped 3 bases, with 7 bases sitting between them. There are 12 residues in the CDR3. CDR3 in amino acids: CASTPTNQPQHF. In nucleotides, the CDR3 is TGTGCCAGTACCCCCACCAATCAGCCCCAGCATTTT.

This rearrangement joins TRBV5-4 to TRBJ1-1; the D gene is possibly TRBD1 (6 bases). Germline V lookup: CDR1 SGHNT, CDR2 YYREEE (reference sequence). The V gene lost 4 bases and the J gene lost 1 base, with 14 bases spanning the gap. This CDR3 has 15 residues. In nucleotides, the CDR3 is TGTGCCAGCAGCCTCCTGGAAGGGGGGAACACTGAAGCTTTCTTT. This codes for CASSLLEGGNTEAFF.

The V call is TRBV23-1, the J call TRBJ2-5; 7 nucleotides align to TRBD1. TRBV23-1 is an open reading frame whose function is uncertain. V shed 3 bases and J 3 bases; nucleotides not matched to a gene: 16. The CDR3 spans 18 residues. CDR3 DNA sequence: TGCGCCAGCAGTCACTTCCCTGACAGGGAAGTTGTCAAAGAGACCCAGTACTTC. As protein: CASSHFPDREVVKETQYF.

This sequence joins TRBV2 and TRBJ1-5, with D possibly TRBD1 on 6 matching bases. Per the germline V gene, CDR1 is SNHLY and CDR2 is FYNNEI. The V end was cut by 1 base, the J end by 3 bases, with 16 bases between. CDR3 length: 17 amino acids. The chain's CDR3 is CASSEGGAGGNNQPQHF. The CDR3 coding sequence is TGTGCCAGCAGTGAAGGGGGGGCTGGGGGGAACAATCAGCCCCAGCATTTT. The variable domain in full, with the rest retrieved from reference TRBV2 and TRBJ1-5, is EPEVTQTPSHQVTQMGQEVILRCVPISNHLYFYWYRQILGQKVEFLVSFYNNEISEKSEIFDDQFSVERPDGSNFTLKIRSTKLEDSAMYFCASSEGGAGGNNQPQHFGDGTRLSIL.

This clone was counted only a few times. V usage is TRBV10-3 and J usage is TRBJ1-1, with 9 bases lining up with TRBD1. In germline, CDR1 is ENHRY, CDR2 SYGVKD. J was trimmed by 8 bases and V by 4 bases; bases with no gene match: 2. The CDR3 has 12 amino acids. This chain's CDR3 is CAISAGQGEAFF. CDR3 bases: TGTGCCATCAGTGCTGGACAGGGGGAAGCTTTCTTT.

This rearrangement joins TRBV7-9 to TRBJ2-5; D remains ambiguous. V was cut by 4 bases and J by 5 bases, with 11 bases left in between. Germline CDR1 SEHNR, CDR2 FQNEAQ (reference sequence). The CDR3 contains 13 residues. CDR3 region: CASSYRIRETQYF. For the CDR3, the DNA is TGTGCCAGCAGCTACCGAATCCGGGAGACCCAGTACTTC.

The rearrangement joins TRBV12-5 to TRBJ1-2; tentatively, D is TRBD1 (6 bases). Germline values: CDR1 LGHNT, CDR2 FRNRAP. Trimming left V 3 bases short and J 5 bases short, with 19 bases between. This CDR3 has 16 residues. The CDR3 loop is CASGFTSTGMGYGYTF. The CDR3 nucleotides are TGTGCTAGTGGTTTCACCTCAACAGGGATGGGATATGGCTACACCTTC.

V usage is TRBV29-1 and J usage is TRBJ2-7, with D maybe TRBD2 (6 bases). The ends were cut back, 1 base at V and 6 bases at J, with 13 bases in the middle. Germline CDR1 is SQVTM and CDR2 is ANQGSEA. The CDR3 covers 13 residues. The CDR3 DNA reads as TGCAGCGTTGAAGGCGGGGATGGGGGCGAGCAGTACTTC. It is translated as CSVEGGDGGEQYF.

This rearrangement joins TRBV10-2 to TRBJ1-5, with 7 bases that match TRBD1. Trimming removed 4 bases from V and 6 bases from J; junction bases left unmatched: 15. This CDR3 comprises 17 residues. Germline-derived CDR1 and CDR2 are WSHSY and SAAADI. This CDR3 is CASSGVPDRAGGQPQHF. In DNA form, the CDR3 reads TGCGCCAGCAGTGGGGTTCCCGACAGGGCCGGCGGTCAGCCCCAGCATTTT.

This clone was recorded only once. The rearrangement uses TRBV11-2 and TRBJ2-2; 13 positions agree with TRBD2. CDR1 SGHAT and CDR2 FQNNGV come from the germline V gene. With V trimmed by 5 bases and J by 6 bases, 12 bases remained unmatched. The CDR3 is made up of 18 amino acids. This CDR3 is CASSPETSGGAVAGELFF. The CDR3 DNA reads TGTGCCAGCAGCCCCGAAACTAGCGGGGGGGCCGTAGCCGGGGAGCTGTTTTTT. The complete variable domain, with remaining parts taken from reference TRBV11-2 and TRBJ2-2, reads EAGVAQSPRYKIIEKRQSVAFWCNPISGHATLYWYQQILGQGPKLLIQFQNNGVVDDSQLPKDRFSAERLKGVDSTLKIQPAKLEDSAVYLCASSPETSGGAVAGELFFGEGSRLTVL.

This chain connects TRBV5-1 to TRBJ2-5, with 8 bases identical to TRBD1. V lost 4 bases to trimming and J lost 3 bases; unmatched junction nucleotides: 5. The CDR3 is made up of 14 amino acids. Germline values: CDR1 SGHRS, CDR2 YFSETQ. This CDR3 is CASSLMDREETQYF. The CDR3 region has the DNA TGCGCCAGCAGCCTAATGGACAGGGAAGAGACCCAGTACTTC.

V and J are TRBV19 and TRBJ1-2; D is uncertain. Per the germline V gene, CDR1 is LNHDA and CDR2 is SQIVND (reference sequence). Trimming cost V 5 bases and J 4 bases, with 8 bases left between them. The CDR3 sequence is 12 residues long. The CDR3 reads CASSYGSYGYTF. CDR3 bases: TGTGCCAGTAGTTACGGGAGCTATGGCTACACCTTC. The whole variable domain, filled in from reference TRBV19 and TRBJ1-2, reads DGGITQSPKYLFRKEGQNVTLSCEQNLNHDAMYWYRQDPGQGLRLIYYSQIVNDFQKGDIAEGYSVSREKKESFPLTVTSAQKNPTAFYLCASSYGSYGYTFGSGTRLTVV.

The chain has TRBV28 and TRBJ2-7; D ambiguous. V lost 3 bases and J 1 base, leaving 7 bases between the germline ends. Germline V gene lookup returns CDR1 MDHEN and CDR2 SYDVKM. The CDR3 consists of 13 residues. CDR3 coding DNA: TGTGCCAGCAGTTTGGCAATTTCCTACGAGCAGTACTTC. It yields the protein CASSLAISYEQYF.

This rearrangement joins TRBV30 to TRBJ1-6; TRBD1 matches 7 bases. The CDR3 is made up of 14 amino acids. Germline values: CDR1 GTSNPN, CDR2 SVGIG (reference sequence). Losses at the gene ends were 2 bases for V and 10 bases for J; bases not matched to a gene: 8. CDR3 bases: TGTGCCTGGAGTACAGGGGATGGAGGCTCACCCCTCCACTTT. It encodes CAWSTGDGGSPLHF.

This chain uses TRBV18 with TRBJ1-4; 12 bases line up with TRBD1. V lost 5 bases, J lost 7 bases, and 2 bases stayed unmatched. Germline assignment: CDR1 KGHSH and CDR2 LQKENI. The CDR3 runs 14 residues. CDR3 DNA: TGTGCCAGCTCAAGGGACAGGGGGCTTGAAAAACTGTTTTTT. Protein sequence: CASSRDRGLEKLFF.

The count of this clone is one. The rearrangement uses TRBV19 and TRBJ1-4; 7 positions agree with TRBD1. The CDR3 is made up of 14 amino acids. Germline V CDR1 and CDR2: LNHDA, SQIVND (reference sequence). V gave up 5 bases and J gave up 7 bases; unmatched junction bases: 7. CDR3 coding DNA: TGTGCCAGTAGTCCGGGACAGATACCTGAAAAACTGTTTTTT. This gives the protein CASSPGQIPEKLFF.

This clone was detected a few times. The gene calls are TRBV7-9 and TRBJ2-3; the D call may be TRBD1 or TRBD2 (5 bases each). V was cut by 0 bases and J by 2 bases, with 12 bases left in between. This CDR3 is 16 amino acids long. The germline V gene encodes CDR1 SEHNR and CDR2 FQNEAQ (reference sequence). The CDR3 DNA follows: TGTGCCAGCAGCTTAGCGTATGGGACGGACACAGATACGCAGTATTTT. Translation gives CASSLAYGTDTDTQYF.

This chain connects TRBV6-1 to TRBJ2-4; either TRBD1 or TRBD2 may supply D (5 bases each). V was trimmed by 4 bases and J by 16 bases, leaving 11 bases between them. CDR3 length: 10 amino acids. Germline-derived CDR1 and CDR2 are MNHNS and SASEGT. The CDR3 reads CASSGGRLYF. The CDR3 region has the DNA TGTGCCAGCAGTGGGGGACGGCTCTACTTC.

J is TRBJ2-1 and V is TRBV19, with a tentative D call TRBD1 (5 bases). The CDR3 loop spans 14 amino acids. From germline, CDR1 is LNHDA and CDR2 SQIVND (reference sequence). V lost 1 base and J 2 bases, leaving 6 bases between the germline ends. The CDR3 loop reads CASSIATAYNEQFF. CDR3 DNA sequence: TGTGCCAGTAGTATAGCGACAGCCTACAATGAGCAGTTCTTC. The variable domain in full, completed from reference TRBV19 and TRBJ2-1, reads DGGITQSPKYLFRKEGQNVTLSCEQNLNHDAMYWYRQDPGQGLRLIYYSQIVNDFQKGDIAEGYSVSREKKESFPLTVTSAQKNPTAFYLCASSIATAYNEQFFGPGTRLTVL.

In the case of this clone: The sample has other DNA sequences that encode this CDR3 too. The gene calls are TRBV15 and TRBJ1-1; D not resolved. The CDR3 contains 14 residues. V lost 0 bases, J lost 1 base, and 6 bases lay in between. From germline, CDR1 is LNHNV and CDR2 YYDKDF (reference sequence). The CDR3: CATSRDRGNTEAFF. The CDR3 DNA reads as TGTGCCACCAGCAGAGACCGAGGGAACACTGAAGCTTTCTTT. Combining the CDR3 with reference TRBV15 and TRBJ1-1 gives the whole variable domain DAMVIQNPRYQVTQFGKPVTLSCSQTLNHNVMYWYQQKSSQAPKLLFHYYDKDFNNEADTPDNFQSRRPNTSFCFLDIRSPGLGDTAMYLCATSRDRGNTEAFFGQGTRLTVV.

This chain uses TRBV5-1 with TRBJ2-7, with D perhaps matching TRBD1 or TRBD2 (5 bases each). Looked up from germline, CDR1 is SGHRS and CDR2 is YFSETQ. The CDR3 consists of 16 residues. V was trimmed by 0 bases and J by 5 bases, leaving 18 bases between them. The CDR3 DNA is TGCGCCAGCAGCTTGGGCACAGGAGGTAACGGCGACGAGCAGTACTTC. Protein sequence: CASSLGTGGNGDEQYF.

The gene calls are TRBV28 and TRBJ1-2; 7 positions match TRBD1. The germline gives CDR1 MDHEN, CDR2 SYDVKM. Germline trimming cut 4 bases from V and 4 bases from J; bases unmatched to any gene: 6. The CDR3 runs to 14 residues. CDR3 in DNA: TGTGCCAGCAGTTCCTTCAGGGGGTCCTATGGCTACACCTTC. Protein sequence: CASSSFRGSYGYTF.

V gene TRBV19 combines with J gene TRBJ1-5, with D unclear. Germline loops: CDR1 LNHDA, CDR2 SQIVND (reference sequence). This CDR3 spans 15 amino acids. V was trimmed by 3 bases and J by 0 bases, leaving 9 bases between them. CDR3 nucleotide sequence: TGTGCCAGTAGTATTGACAACTATAGCAATCAGCCCCAGCATTTT. It is translated as CASSIDNYSNQPQHF.

This chain uses TRBV30 with TRBJ1-6, with D possibly TRBD1 on 6 matching bases. The germline V gene has CDR1 GTSNPN and CDR2 SVGIG (reference sequence). The ends were cut back, 3 bases at V and 3 bases at J, with 18 bases in the middle. This CDR3 spans 17 amino acids. The CDR3 reads CAWRPTGRGIYNSPLHF. CDR3 coding DNA: TGTGCCTGGAGACCTACAGGGAGAGGGATCTATAATTCACCCCTCCACTTT. Filled out from reference TRBV30 and TRBJ1-6, the complete variable domain reads SQTIHQWPATLVQPVGSPLSLECTVEGTSNPNLYWYRQAAGRGLQLLFYSVGIGQISSEVPQNLSASRPQDRQFILSSKKLLLSDSGFYLCAWRPTGRGIYNSPLHFGNGTRLTVT.

The genes are TRBV19 and TRBJ1-2; D uncertain. V lost 4 bases and J 4 bases, leaving 19 bases between the germline ends. The CDR3 spans 16 residues. Germline lookup yields CDR1 LNHDA and CDR2 SQIVND (reference sequence). The CDR3 DNA reads TGTGCCAGTAGTACGGGAACCGGGCCCCCCTCCTATGGCTACACCTTC. Amino acid sequence: CASSTGTGPPSYGYTF.

The V gene is TRBV9, the J gene TRBJ2-3; 8 bases line up with TRBD1. Germline V gene lookup returns CDR1 SGDLS and CDR2 YYNGEE. J gave up 2 bases and V 2 bases, and 1 base lay outside the gene matches. The CDR3 sequence is 14 residues long. This CDR3 is CASSVQGATDTQYF. DNA of the CDR3: TGTGCCAGCAGCGTCCAGGGGGCCACAGATACGCAGTATTTT.